This T cell receptor (beta chain) was profiled in a study of shared clonotypes between healthy human individuals. Genomic DNA of unsorted samples came from some 91 million PBMCs. At deep level, the assay was performed. Every subset's genomic DNA went evenly onto several immunoSEQ plates. Profiling relied on immunoSEQ multiplex PCR, and the TCRdb table lists in-frame clones only, not all of them. The sample lists around 500,000 clones, roughly 80% occurring once. The specimen was PBMCs. The source is a woman aged 40 to 49 in good health. Some clones in this sample may be carry-over from other donors' samples.

CDR3 amino acids: CASSLAGLGWGKEETQYF. The DNA for the CDR3 is TGCGCCAGCAGCTTGGCGGGGTTGGGATGGGGCAAAGAAGAGACCCAGTACTTC. The rearrangement links TRBV5-1 to TRBJ2-5; D is possibly TRBD1 or TRBD2 (5 bases each). V was trimmed by 0 bases and J by 3 bases, leaving 21 bases between them. The germline gives CDR1 SGHRS, CDR2 YFSETQ. The CDR3 has 18 residues. Drawing the rest from reference TRBV5-1 and TRBJ2-5, the complete variable domain is KAGVTQTPRYLIKTRGQQVTLSCSPISGHRSVSWYQQTPGQGLQFLFEYFSETQRNKGNFPGRFSGRQFSNSRSEMNVSTLELGDSALYLCASSLAGLGWGKEETQYFGPGTRLLVL.